Reported below is one T cell receptor beta chain. As yet, its antigen is unknown. This sample is part of a study of T cell responses to AZD1222 COVID-19 vaccine. General study points: Reportedly, nearly half the spike-specific TCRs target unmutated variant regions. Sampling captured repertoires only after the peak T cell response.

In germline, CDR1 is MRHNA, CDR2 SNTAGT. The CDR3 runs 13 residues. V gave up 4 bases and J gave up 8 bases, with 9 bases separating them. Using immunoSEQ multiplex PCR, the repertoire was profiled, and TCRdb retains in-frame clones only, with some absent. The table has about 220,000 clones, 90% to 95% seen once; the top ten hold 0.9% to 1.1%. The chain links TRBV6-4 to TRBJ1-6; D ambiguous. This TCR was sampled from an adult in good health. Sequenced here: peripheral blood, sampled on day 0 of MenACWY control vaccination. For the CDR3, the DNA is TGTGCCAGCAGTGTTAATTTTGATTCACCCCTCCACTTT. This codes for CASSVNFDSPLHF.